One T cell receptor (beta chain) is described in this entry. Antigen specificity is unknown. Selected pancreatic ductal adenocarcinoma patients had undergone surgery without neoadjuvant therapy. This sample was taken from a study of T cells in pancreatic ductal adenocarcinoma. Findings and caveats of the study: Tumors hold more CD45RO+ effector T cells, which may bias toward lower diversity. Blood had more productive templates and roughly 8-fold more unique clonotypes than tumor. Mean clonality was approximately 0.11 in tumors and 0.065 to 0.075 in blood, not significantly different. The resected cohort was biased toward the minority with early-stage disease.

Profiling relied on immunoSEQ multiplex PCR, and the TCRdb table lists in-frame clones only, not all of them. The sample shows approximately 97,000 clones, 90% to 95% of them seen only once. The germline V gene encodes CDR1 MDHEN and CDR2 SYDVKM. Germline trimming cut 6 bases from V and 2 bases from J; bases unmatched to any gene: 6. The CDR3 is 15 residues long. What was sequenced was PBMCs. The chain joins TRBV28 to TRBJ2-1; 8 positions match TRBD2. The source is a human donor with pancreatic ductal adenocarcinoma. DNA for the CDR3: TGTGCCAGCAGGCCAGCGGGAGTCGCCTACAATGAGCAGTTCTTC. Amino acids: CASRPAGVAYNEQFF. Supplemented by reference TRBV28 and TRBJ2-1, the full variable domain reads DVKVTQSSRYLVKRTGEKVFLECVQDMDHENMFWYRQDPGLGLRLIYFSYDVKMKEKGDIPEGYSVSREKKERFSLILESASTNQTSMYLCASRPAGVAYNEQFFGPGTRLTVL.